Listed below are T cell receptor beta chains from one sample, sequenced in a study of cytomegalovirus exposure and HLA in healthy donors. Profiled with immunoSEQ multiplex PCR; TCRdb holds only in-frame clones, not every one. This table holds roughly 140,000 clones, around 80% found once. Sequencing input: PBMCs. Receptor source: a middle-aged woman in good health and CMV-seropositive. The CDR3 runs from the conserved cysteine through the conserved F or W. The D gene is left open where the match is weak. Part of the rows lack a size; the others show once, few, many or a class for expanded clones.

CASSPPTGGWVEQFF	TGTGCCAGCTCACCACCGACAGGGGGTTGGGTTGAGCAGTTCTTC	TRBD1	TRBJ2-1	-	TRBV18
CASSLTGDTGELFF	TGTGCCAGCAGCCTGACAGGGGATACCGGGGAGCTGTTTTTT	TRBD1	TRBJ2-2	-	TRBV5-5
CASSLGQAKDTQYF	TGCGCCAGCAGCCTGGGACAGGCAAAAGATACGCAGTATTTT	TRBD1	TRBJ2-3	-	TRBV4-3
CAWSQGTSGRFYEQFF	TGTGCCTGGAGTCAGGGTACTAGCGGGAGGTTCTATGAGCAGTTCTTC	TRBD2	TRBJ2-1	-	TRBV30
CASSQQTGDTGELFF	TGCGCCAGCAGCCAACAGACGGGAGACACCGGGGAGCTGTTTTTT	-	TRBJ2-2	-	TRBV5-1
CASTPGSNQPQHF	TGCGCCAGCACCCCAGGGTCGAATCAGCCCCAGCATTTT	-	TRBJ1-5	large	TRBV10-2
CASRPDSNEQFF	TGTGCCAGCAGGCCCGACAGCAATGAGCAGTTCTTC	-	TRBJ2-1	-	TRBV6-6
CANTGQALDEQFF	TGTGCCAATACGGGACAGGCCCTCGATGAGCAGTTCTTC	TRBD1	TRBJ2-1	-	TRBV27
CASSGGTGVDEQFF	TGTGCCAGCAGTGGAGGAACAGGGGTCGATGAGCAGTTCTTC	TRBD1	TRBJ2-1	-	TRBV2
CASSRAGTGVNEQFF	TGTGCCAGCAGCCGCGCCGGGACAGGGGTGAATGAGCAGTTCTTC	TRBD1	TRBJ2-1	-	TRBV4-2